In this sample, the clone carrying this T cell receptor beta chain turned up a few times. Treatment reported: therapeutic diphenylcyclopropenone sensitization with weekly scalp DPC. After removal of 7 bases from V and 4 bases from J, the junction contained 9 bases not matched to a gene. The CDR3 runs to 14 residues. Looked up from germline, CDR1 is SQVTM and CDR2 is ANQGSEA. The sample belongs to a study of human T cells and chemical hapten exposure. In the library, unique molecular identifiers were attached to individual cDNA molecules. TCRdb independently ran MiXCR on the reads; one entry per CDR3 protein. The table shows approximately 4,900 distinct CDR3 sequences, with around 50% occurring only once.

This TCR came from an adult with alopecia areata. Some clones in this sample may be carry-over from other donors' samples. This table probably holds off-target reads from a library built for another chain. Sequencing used whole blood, obtained before DPC sensitization or 2, 6, or about 24 weeks after (not recorded which). The rearrangement joins TRBV29-1 to TRBJ2-2; 7 positions agree with TRBD1. CDR3 protein: CSAAGTVTTGELFF. The CDR3 nucleotides read TGCAGCGCCGCCGGGACAGTAACCACCGGGGAGCTGTTTTTT.